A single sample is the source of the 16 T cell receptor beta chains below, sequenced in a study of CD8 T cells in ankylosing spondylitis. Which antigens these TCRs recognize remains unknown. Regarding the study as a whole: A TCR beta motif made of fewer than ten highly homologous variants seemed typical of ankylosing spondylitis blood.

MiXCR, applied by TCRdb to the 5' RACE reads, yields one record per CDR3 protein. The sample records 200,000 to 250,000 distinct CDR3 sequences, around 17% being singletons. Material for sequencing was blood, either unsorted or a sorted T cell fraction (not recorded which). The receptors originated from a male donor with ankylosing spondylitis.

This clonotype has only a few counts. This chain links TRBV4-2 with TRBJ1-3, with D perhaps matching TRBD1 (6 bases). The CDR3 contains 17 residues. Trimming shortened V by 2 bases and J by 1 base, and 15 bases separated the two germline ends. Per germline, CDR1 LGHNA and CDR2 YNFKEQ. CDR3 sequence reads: CASSQHRGDMSGNTIYF. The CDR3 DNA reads TGTGCCAGCAGCCAACACCGAGGGGACATGTCTGGAAACACCATATATTTT.

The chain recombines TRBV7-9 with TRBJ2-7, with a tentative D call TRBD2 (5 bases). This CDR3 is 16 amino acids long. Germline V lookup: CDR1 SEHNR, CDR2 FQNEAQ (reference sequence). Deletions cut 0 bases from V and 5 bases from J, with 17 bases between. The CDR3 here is CASSLAPDSLGDEQYF. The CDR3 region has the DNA TGTGCCAGCAGCTTAGCCCCGGACTCCCTCGGTGACGAGCAGTACTTC.

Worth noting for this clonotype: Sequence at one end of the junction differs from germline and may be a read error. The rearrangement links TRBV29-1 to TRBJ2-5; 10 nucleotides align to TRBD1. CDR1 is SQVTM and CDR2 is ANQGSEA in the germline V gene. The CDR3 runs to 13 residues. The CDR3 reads CSVGDRGQGTQYF. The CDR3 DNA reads TGCAGCGTCGGAGACAGGGGGCAAGGGACCCAGTACTTC.

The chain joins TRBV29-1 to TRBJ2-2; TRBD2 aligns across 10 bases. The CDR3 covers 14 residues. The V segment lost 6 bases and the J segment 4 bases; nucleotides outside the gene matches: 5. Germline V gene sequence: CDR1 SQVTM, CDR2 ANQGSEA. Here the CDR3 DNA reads TGCAGCGTCCTAGCGGGAGTTGGCACCGGGGAGCTGTTTTTT. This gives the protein CSVLAGVGTGELFF.

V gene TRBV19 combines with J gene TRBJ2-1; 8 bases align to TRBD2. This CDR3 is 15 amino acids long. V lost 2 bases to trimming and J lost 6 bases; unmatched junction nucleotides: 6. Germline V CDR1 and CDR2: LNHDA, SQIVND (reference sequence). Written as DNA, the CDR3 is TGTGCCAGTAGTATAAGAGCGGGGGACTTCAATGAGCAGTTCTTC. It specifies CASSIRAGDFNEQFF.

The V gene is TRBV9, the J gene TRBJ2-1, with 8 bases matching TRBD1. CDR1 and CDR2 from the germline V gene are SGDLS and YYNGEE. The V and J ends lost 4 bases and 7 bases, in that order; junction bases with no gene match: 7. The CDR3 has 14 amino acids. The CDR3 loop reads CASSPGGTSNEQFF. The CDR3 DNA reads TGTGCCAGCAGCCCAGGGGGCACTAGTAATGAGCAGTTCTTC. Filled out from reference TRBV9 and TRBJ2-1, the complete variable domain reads DSGVTQTPKHLITATGQRVTLRCSPRSGDLSVYWYQQSLDQGLQFLIQYYNGEERAKGNILERFSAQQFPDLHSELNLSSLELGDSALYFCASSPGGTSNEQFFGPGTRLTVL.

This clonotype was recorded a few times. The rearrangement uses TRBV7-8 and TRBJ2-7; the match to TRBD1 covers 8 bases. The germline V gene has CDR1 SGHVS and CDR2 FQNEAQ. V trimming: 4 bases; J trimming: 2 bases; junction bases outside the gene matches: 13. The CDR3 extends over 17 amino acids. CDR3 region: CASSSRVGQGPAYEQYF. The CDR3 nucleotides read TGTGCCAGCAGCTCCCGTGTAGGACAGGGCCCAGCCTACGAGCAGTACTTC.

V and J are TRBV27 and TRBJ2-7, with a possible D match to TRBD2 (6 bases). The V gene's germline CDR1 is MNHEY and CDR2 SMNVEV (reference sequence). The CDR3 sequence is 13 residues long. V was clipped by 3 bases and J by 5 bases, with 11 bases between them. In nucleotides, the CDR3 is TGTGCCAGCAGTTTTTCGGGGGTACACGAGCAGTACTTC. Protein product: CASSFSGVHEQYF.

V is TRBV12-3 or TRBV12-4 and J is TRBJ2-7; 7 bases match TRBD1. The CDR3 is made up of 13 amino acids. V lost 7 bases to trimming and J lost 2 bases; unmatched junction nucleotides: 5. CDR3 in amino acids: CASKNRGTYEQYF. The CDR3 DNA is TGTGCCAGCAAAAACAGGGGAACCTACGAGCAGTACTTC.

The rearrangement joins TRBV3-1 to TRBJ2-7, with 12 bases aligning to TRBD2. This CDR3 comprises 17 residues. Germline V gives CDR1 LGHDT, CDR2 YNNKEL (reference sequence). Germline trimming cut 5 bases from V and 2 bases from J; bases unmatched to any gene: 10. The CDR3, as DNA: TGTGCCAGCAGCGCACCTGGACTAGCGGGGACAACCTACGAGCAGTACTTC. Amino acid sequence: CASSAPGLAGTTYEQYF.

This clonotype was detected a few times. The CDR3 loop is CASSQGLGYEQYF. The CDR3 coding sequence is TGTGCCAGCAGCCAGGGACTAGGATACGAGCAGTACTTC. V is TRBV4-2 and J is TRBJ2-7, with 8 bases lining up with TRBD2. The V segment lost 3 bases and the J segment 4 bases; nucleotides outside the gene matches: 2. This CDR3 is 13 amino acids long. From germline, CDR1 is LGHNA and CDR2 YNFKEQ.

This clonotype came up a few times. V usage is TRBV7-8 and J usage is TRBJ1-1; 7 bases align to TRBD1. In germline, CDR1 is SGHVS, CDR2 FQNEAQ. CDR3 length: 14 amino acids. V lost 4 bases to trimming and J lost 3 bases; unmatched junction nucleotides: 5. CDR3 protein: CASSSQGVHTEAFF. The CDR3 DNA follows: TGTGCCAGCAGCTCTCAGGGGGTTCACACTGAAGCTTTCTTT.

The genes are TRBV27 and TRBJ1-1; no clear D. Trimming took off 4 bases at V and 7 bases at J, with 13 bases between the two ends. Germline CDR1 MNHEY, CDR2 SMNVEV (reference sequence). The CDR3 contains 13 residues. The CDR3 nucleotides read TGTGCCAGCAGTTCTCGAGACGGCGATGAAGCTTTCTTT. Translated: CASSSRDGDEAFF.

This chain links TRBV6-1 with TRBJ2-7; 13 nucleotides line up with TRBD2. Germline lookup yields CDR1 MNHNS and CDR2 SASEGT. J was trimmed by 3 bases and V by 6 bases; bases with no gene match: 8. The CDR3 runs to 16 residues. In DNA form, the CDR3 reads TGTGCCAGCAGATCCGCCCGGACTAGCGGGAGCTACGAGCAGTACTTC. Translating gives CASRSARTSGSYEQYF.

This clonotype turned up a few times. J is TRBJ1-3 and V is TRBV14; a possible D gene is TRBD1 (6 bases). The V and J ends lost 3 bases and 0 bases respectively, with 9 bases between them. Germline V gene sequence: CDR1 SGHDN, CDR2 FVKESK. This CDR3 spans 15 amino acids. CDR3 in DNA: TGTGCCAGCAGCCATCGGACAGCCTCTGGAAACACCATATATTTT. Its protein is CASSHRTASGNTIYF. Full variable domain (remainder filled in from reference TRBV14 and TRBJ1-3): EAGVTQFPSHSVIEKGQTVTLRCDPISGHDNLYWYRRVMGKEIKFLLHFVKESKQDESGMPNNRFLAERTGGTYSTLKVQPAELEDSGVYFCASSHRTASGNTIYFGEGSWLTVV.

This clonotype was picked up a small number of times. The CDR3 here is CASSPPTPSFGNTEAFF. CDR3 sequence (DNA): TGTGCCAGCAGTCCTCCAACGCCGAGCTTTGGGAACACTGAAGCTTTCTTT. This sequence joins TRBV6-1 and TRBJ1-1; the D is unclear. The CDR3 totals 17 residues. Deletions cut 5 bases from V and 1 base from J, with 20 bases between. The germline CDR1 and CDR2 sequences are MNHNS and SASEGT.